A selection of T cell receptor beta chains follows, all from one sample in a study of T cell responses to AZD1222 COVID-19 vaccine. Profiling relied on immunoSEQ multiplex PCR, and the TCRdb table lists in-frame clones only, not all of them. The sample contains some 110,000 clones, nearly 95% of which appear only once. Here the sequenced sample was peripheral blood, taken on day 0 of AZD1222 vaccination. These TCRs come from an adult in good health. Each CDR3 is given with its conserved first and last residue. The D gene is left open where the match is weak. Expanded clones are given a class, and other clones once, few, many or no size at all.

d_gene	j_gene	abundance	v_gene	CDR3aa	CDR3nt
.	TRBJ2-1	.	TRBV30	CAWKREQFF	TGTGCCTGGAAAAGGGAGCAGTTCTTC
.	TRBJ1-5	.	TRBV5-1	CASSLKWSWANSNQPQHF	TGCGCCAGCAGCTTGAAATGGTCGTGGGCGAATAGCAATCAGCCCCAGCATTTT
.	TRBJ2-5	.	TRBV12-2	CASRLRGQKETQYF	TGTGCAAGTCGCTTGCGAGGACAGAAAGAGACCCAGTACTTC
.	TRBJ2-1	.	TRBV6-5	CASSYKPHRHEQFF	TGTGCCAGCAGTTACAAACCTCACAGGCATGAGCAGTTCTTC
.	TRBJ2-7	once	TRBV6-5	CASNPFPPYEQYF	TGTGCCAGCAATCCCTTCCCCCCCTACGAGCAGTACTTC
.	TRBJ2-7	.	TRBV9	CASSVGGPRNYEQYF	TGTGCCAGCAGCGTAGGGGGACCCCGAAACTACGAGCAGTACTTC
.	TRBJ2-7	.	TRBV5-8	CASSLGRAGNLISYEQYF	TGTGCCAGCAGCTTGGGGCGGGCCGGGAACCTCATCTCCTACGAGCAGTACTTC
.	TRBJ2-3	.	TRBV7-3	CASSSSDKDTQYF	TGTGCCAGCAGCTCATCGGATAAGGATACGCAGTATTTT
.	TRBJ2-5	once	TRBV7-2	CASSSRSQETQYF	TGTGCCAGCAGCTCTCGCAGCCAAGAGACCCAGTACTTC
TRBD2	TRBJ2-3	.	TRBV5-1	CASSLGTSGRAADTQYF	TGCGCCAGCAGCCTCGGGACTAGCGGGAGGGCCGCAGATACGCAGTATTTT
.	TRBJ2-1	.	TRBV12-3/TRBV12-4	CATPGIDNEQFF	TGTGCCACCCCTGGGATCGACAATGAGCAGTTCTTC
.	TRBJ2-7	.	TRBV3-1/TRBV3-2	CASSQVAGTSQYF	TGTGCCAGCAGCCAAGTAGCCGGAACCTCCCAGTACTTC
.	TRBJ2-7	.	TRBV5-1	CASSLLPQSSYEQYF	TGCGCCAGCAGCTTGTTACCGCAGAGCTCCTACGAGCAGTACTTC
.	TRBJ2-5	.	TRBV7-9	CASSLLSSQETQYF	TGTGCCAGCAGCTTACTCTCATCCCAAGAGACCCAGTACTTC
.	TRBJ2-2	.	TRBV9	CASSVGPVQGYTGELFF	TGTGCCAGCAGCGTAGGCCCCGTGCAGGGGTACACCGGGGAGCTGTTTTTT
.	TRBJ1-5	.	TRBV29-1	CSIGGGINQPQHF	TGCAGCATTGGGGGAGGGATAAATCAGCCCCAGCATTTT
.	TRBJ2-5	.	TRBV19	CASSIVSDQETQYF	TGTGCCAGTAGTATAGTGAGCGACCAAGAGACCCAGTACTTC
.	TRBJ1-5	.	TRBV2	CASSGGANQPQHF	TGTGCCAGCAGTGGGGGGGCCAATCAGCCCCAGCATTTT
TRBD2	TRBJ2-5	.	TRBV7-2	CASSFVAGIQETQYF	TGTGCCAGCAGCTTTGTAGCGGGAATACAAGAGACCCAGTACTTC
TRBD2	TRBJ2-1	.	TRBV30	CAWSGSGSTYEQFF	TGTGCCTGGAGTGGTAGCGGGAGTACGTATGAGCAGTTCTTC
.	TRBJ1-1	.	TRBV19	CASSIGGGTEAFF	TGTGCCAGTAGTATAGGGGGCGGCACTGAAGCTTTCTTT
TRBD1	TRBJ1-4	few	TRBV7-6	CASSLGGTENEKLFF	TGTGCCAGCAGCTTAGGTGGGACAGAGAATGAAAAACTGTTTTTT
.	TRBJ1-2	.	TRBV12-5	CASGLPGAYGYTF	TGTGCTAGTGGTTTGCCAGGGGCCTATGGCTACACCTTC
.	TRBJ2-3	once	TRBV9	CASSVNSGYGKYF	TGTGCCAGCAGCGTTAATTCAGGATATGGAAAGTATTTT
TRBD1	TRBJ1-3	.	TRBV6-1	CASSDGTGSLAGNTIYF	TGTGCCAGCAGTGACGGGACAGGGTCCCTAGCTGGAAACACCATATATTTT
TRBD2	TRBJ2-1	.	TRBV9	CASSVVSGRTNEQFF	TGTGCCAGCAGCGTAGTCAGCGGGAGGACCAATGAGCAGTTCTTC
TRBD2	TRBJ2-1	.	TRBV11-2	CASSWKREGDEQFF	TGTGCCAGCAGCTGGAAGCGGGAGGGGGATGAGCAGTTCTTC
TRBD2	TRBJ2-3	.	TRBV7-9	CASSLRALAGVTDTQYF	TGTGCCAGCAGCTTACGTGCCCTAGCGGGAGTAACAGATACGCAGTATTTT
.	TRBJ1-6	.	TRBV19	CASSWGLNSPLHF	TGTGCCAGTAGTTGGGGGCTGAATTCACCCCTCCACTTT
.	TRBJ1-1	.	TRBV18	CASSPLMTEWNTEAFF	TGTGCCAGCTCACCCTTAATGACAGAATGGAACACTGAAGCTTTCTTT
TRBD2	TRBJ2-1	.	TRBV28	CASSSAPGLAGGGEQFF	TGTGCCAGCAGCTCCGCCCCGGGACTAGCGGGAGGCGGTGAGCAGTTCTTC
TRBD1	TRBJ2-3	.	TRBV19	CASSVGQGHATQYF	TGTGCCAGTAGTGTCGGACAGGGCCATGCTACGCAGTATTTT
.	TRBJ2-1	.	TRBV5-5	CASSRTNSYNEQFF	TGTGCCAGCAGCAGGACTAACTCCTACAATGAGCAGTTCTTC
.	TRBJ2-1	.	TRBV15	CATSMDYNEQFF	TGTGCCACCAGCATGGACTACAATGAGCAGTTCTTC
.	TRBJ2-3	.	TRBV27	CASRSLRDSRKDTQYF	TGTGCCAGCAGGTCCTTAAGGGACTCCCGGAAAGATACGCAGTATTTT
.	TRBJ2-1	.	TRBV6-6	CASRDSAGREQFF	TGTGCCAGCAGGGATAGCGCCGGCCGCGAGCAGTTCTTC
.	TRBJ2-1	.	TRBV2	CASSESGSGTYNEQFF	TGTGCCAGCAGTGAATCAGGCAGTGGTACTTACAATGAGCAGTTCTTC
.	TRBJ2-5	.	TRBV6-2/TRBV6-3	CASSYKGGQETQYF	TGTGCCAGCAGTTACAAGGGGGGACAAGAGACCCAGTACTTC
.	TRBJ2-1	.	TRBV11-3	CASSFPGHNEQFF	TGTGCCAGCAGCTTCCCAGGACACAATGAGCAGTTCTTC
.	TRBJ2-3	.	TRBV7-9	CASSLGQGLADTQYF	TGTGCCAGCAGCTTAGGGCAGGGGTTGGCAGATACGCAGTATTTT
.	TRBJ2-1	.	TRBV7-9	CASSLAGSRGSNEQFF	TGTGCCAGCAGCTTAGCCGGGTCGAGGGGCTCCAATGAGCAGTTCTTC
.	TRBJ2-1	.	TRBV11-2	CASSFERGNEQFF	TGTGCCAGCAGCTTCGAGAGGGGCAATGAGCAGTTCTTC
.	TRBJ2-7	.	TRBV7-2	CASSGSGNEQYF	TGTGCCAGCAGCGGATCAGGGAACGAGCAGTACTTC
.	TRBJ1-6	.	TRBV18	CASSKGTAAGPLHF	TGTGCCAGCTCCAAGGGGACTGCCGCGGGACCCCTCCACTTT
.	TRBJ1-1	.	TRBV6-5	CASSYDDTNTEAFF	TGTGCCAGCAGTTACGACGACACCAACACTGAAGCTTTCTTT
.	TRBJ2-2	.	TRBV13	CASELRLNTGELFF	TGTGCCAGCGAGTTGCGGCTGAACACCGGGGAGCTGTTTTTT
TRBD1	TRBJ2-7	.	TRBV5-1	CASSPPTGGFYEQYF	TGCGCCAGCAGCCCCCCCACAGGGGGTTTCTACGAGCAGTACTTC
TRBD2	TRBJ2-7	.	TRBV5-1	CASSLTHSGSKNEQYF	TGCGCCAGCAGCTTGACCCACAGCGGGAGTAAGAACGAGCAGTACTTC
.	TRBJ1-2	.	TRBV28	CASSLEGGARYF	TGTGCCAGCAGTTTGGAGGGGGGCGCCCGTTACTTC
.	TRBJ2-1	once	TRBV2	CASSEVSYEQFF	TGTGCCAGCAGTGAAGTGTCGTATGAGCAGTTCTTC
TRBD1	TRBJ1-3	once	TRBV6-5	CASSPPGQGRNTIYF	TGTGCCAGCAGTCCCCCGGGACAGGGAAGAAACACCATATATTTT
.	TRBJ1-1	.	TRBV19	CATRLRGSRDTEAFF	TGTGCCACCCGCCTACGGGGGAGTAGGGACACTGAAGCTTTCTTT